This T cell receptor beta chain was captured by sequencing in a study of blood T cell repertoires in COVID-19. This clone has just one count. Germline CDR1 SNHLY, CDR2 FYNNEI. After removal of 7 bases from V and 10 bases from J, the junction contained 10 bases not matched to a gene. This CDR3 comprises 14 residues. In the study's own analysis: Reference gene primer amplification in the assay estimated nucleated cell counts. Generated by immunoSEQ multiplex PCR, the TCRdb table keeps only in-frame clones and is missing some. V and J calls plus clone size are reproduced from that table; the DNA served to infer D and trimming. The sample has 26,000 or so clones; around 87% are singletons.

The chain has TRBV2 and TRBJ1-6; 7 bases agree with TRBD1. The sequencing input was peripheral blood. This clonotype was sampled from a human donor in a cohort sampled during active COVID-19. The donor label of this sample is uncertain. In DNA form, the CDR3 reads TGTGCCAGCACCCCGGGGACAGTAGGATCACCCCTCCACTTT. It translates to CASTPGTVGSPLHF. The full variable domain, rest sourced from reference TRBV2 and TRBJ1-6, is EPEVTQTPSHQVTQMGQEVILRCVPISNHLYFYWYRQILGQKVEFLVSFYNNEISEKSEIFDDQFSVERPDGSNFTLKIRSTKLEDSAMYFCASTPGTVGSPLHFGNGTRLTVT.